The T cell receptor beta chain under discussion was sequenced for a study of T cells after yellow fever vaccination. Notes on the study in general: The secondary T-cell response peaked on day 5, not day 15, but was weaker. A limited proportion of clonotypes was detected within both the CD4 and CD8 compartments. Booster sampling recovered most clones from primary vaccination (approximately 97% CD4, approximately 90% CD8).

In germline, CDR1 is SGHRS, CDR2 YFSETQ. The CDR3 covers 15 residues. The V end lost 1 base, the J end lost 6 bases, and 16 bases lay between the germline ends. As TCR cDNA was made by 5'RACE template switching, a universal primer site and UMIs were added. Each CDR3 protein is one row after TCRdb ran MiXCR on the 5' RACE reads. The sample consists of fewer than 350,000 distinct CDR3 sequences, 8.7% of them appearing once. This clonotype showed up just a few times. The antigen is not known. This receptor was identified in a man aged 18-30 years who received the YFV17D yellow fever vaccine. This chain links TRBV5-1 with TRBJ1-2; D gene unclear. The sample in question was PBMCs, obtained on the day of the first yellow fever vaccination. CDR3 residues: CASSLTGVVADGYTF. For the CDR3, the DNA is TGCGCCAGCAGCTTGACCGGGGTTGTGGCCGATGGCTACACCTTC.